Listed here are 8 T cell receptor beta chains from one sample, sequenced in a study of Graves' ophthalmopathy and Graves' hyperthyroidism. Using RNA transcripts, the TCR beta CDR3 regions were amplified. The authors performed first-round RT-PCR with HTBI primers and then a second-round multiplex PCR. TCRdb independently ran MiXCR on the multiplex PCR reads; one entry per CDR3 protein. The table records about 400,000 distinct CDR3 sequences, approximately 20% of them present only once. The source material was peripheral blood. These receptors were obtained from a woman between 18 and 29 years old with Graves' ophthalmopathy.

This clonotype was seen repeatedly, ten times or more. CDR3 amino acids: CASSEYTGSNSPLHF. As DNA, the CDR3 is TGTGCCAGCAGTGAATATACAGGGTCGAATTCACCCCTCCACTTT. The V and J genes are TRBV25-1 and TRBJ1-6; D might be TRBD1 (6 bases). The length of the CDR3 is 15 residues. Trimming left V 0 bases short and J 7 bases short, with 10 bases between. CDR1 is MGHDK and CDR2 is SYGVNS in the germline V gene.

This clonotype was counted ten times or more. V gene TRBV28 combines with J gene TRBJ2-7, with 10 bases matching TRBD1. The CDR3 runs to 15 residues. The V segment lost 8 bases and the J segment 2 bases; nucleotides outside the gene matches: 9. The V gene's germline CDR1 is MDHEN and CDR2 SYDVKM. CDR3 residues: CASLPTGTGAYEQYF. Written as DNA, the CDR3 is TGTGCCAGCCTTCCCACCGGGACAGGGGCCTACGAGCAGTACTTC.

This clonotype was found a few times. The rearrangement uses TRBV6-1 and TRBJ1-2; 7 bases map to TRBD1. J was trimmed by 2 bases and V by 5 bases; bases with no gene match: 8. This CDR3 comprises 15 residues. CDR1 is MNHNS, CDR2 SASEGT, per germline. The CDR3 reads CASSTIGQANYGYTF. The CDR3 coding sequence is TGTGCCAGCAGTACGATAGGACAGGCCAACTATGGCTACACCTTC.

At least ten counts were recorded for this clonotype. The chain couples TRBV15 to TRBJ2-5, with 8 bases fitting TRBD1. CDR3 size: 16 residues. Germline CDR1 reads LNHNV; CDR2 reads YYDKDF (reference sequence). V gave up 0 bases and J gave up 6 bases; unmatched junction bases: 9. CDR3 amino acids: CATSREPMTGEKTQYF. The DNA of the CDR3 is TGTGCCACCAGCAGAGAGCCCATGACAGGGGAGAAGACCCAGTACTTC. The full variable domain, with the rest looked up from reference TRBV15 and TRBJ2-5, is DAMVIQNPRYQVTQFGKPVTLSCSQTLNHNVMYWYQQKSSQAPKLLFHYYDKDFNNEADTPDNFQSRRPNTSFCFLDIRSPGLGDTAMYLCATSREPMTGEKTQYFGPGTRLLVL.

The table lists this clonotype with many counts. The chain uses TRBV5-4 and TRBJ1-2; D call uncertain. V gave up 4 bases and J gave up 1 base, with 11 bases separating them. CDR3 size: 14 residues. Looked up from germline, CDR1 is SGHNT and CDR2 is YYREEE (reference sequence). The CDR3: CASSPVRLNYGYTF. The CDR3 DNA reads TGTGCCAGCAGCCCGGTTAGGCTTAACTATGGCTACACCTTC.

In this sample, this clonotype turned up many times. The rearrangement joins TRBV11-2 to TRBJ2-2; 12 bases match TRBD2. Germline V gives CDR1 SGHAT, CDR2 FQNNGV. The V segment lost 5 bases and the J segment 3 bases; nucleotides outside the gene matches: 7. CDR3 size: 17 residues. The CDR3 DNA reads TGTGCCAGCAGCCGGGCTAGCGGGGGGGCGGACACCGGGGAGCTGTTTTTT. It yields the protein CASSRASGGADTGELFF. Full variable domain (outside the CDR3, taken from reference TRBV11-2 and TRBJ2-2): EAGVAQSPRYKIIEKRQSVAFWCNPISGHATLYWYQQILGQGPKLLIQFQNNGVVDDSQLPKDRFSAERLKGVDSTLKIQPAKLEDSAVYLCASSRASGGADTGELFFGEGSRLTVL.

This clonotype was counted many times. The chain has TRBV10-3 and TRBJ2-5, with no clear D. Germline values: CDR1 ENHRY, CDR2 SYGVKD. Trimming cost V 6 bases and J 2 bases, with 4 bases left between them. CDR3 length: 11 amino acids. The CDR3 protein is CAISSQETQYF. The CDR3 DNA sequence: TGTGCCATCAGCTCACAAGAGACCCAGTACTTC.

This clonotype was seen many times. The V gene is TRBV27, the J gene TRBJ2-5; D is perhaps TRBD2 (5 bases). The V and J ends lost 0 bases and 4 bases respectively, with 12 bases between them. Germline V gene data show CDR1 as MNHEY and CDR2 as SMNVEV (reference sequence). The CDR3 covers 15 residues. The CDR3 DNA reads TGTGCCAGCAGTTTATCGGACGGGGAAGGAGAGACCCAGTACTTC. Translating it yields CASSLSDGEGETQYF.